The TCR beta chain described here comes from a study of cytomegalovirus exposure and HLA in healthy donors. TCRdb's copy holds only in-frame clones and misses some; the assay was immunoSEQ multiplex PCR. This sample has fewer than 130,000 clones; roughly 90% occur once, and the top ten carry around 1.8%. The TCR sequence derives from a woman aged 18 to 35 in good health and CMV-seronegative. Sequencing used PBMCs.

The CDR3 loop reads CASSPGQGRTNYGYTF. Here the CDR3 DNA reads TGTGCCAGCAGCCCGGGACAGGGTCGGACCAACTATGGCTACACCTTC. The chain links TRBV7-2 to TRBJ1-2; TRBD1 agrees at 9 bases. Trimming took 5 bases from V and 2 from J; bases not matched to a gene: 9. CDR1 SGHTA and CDR2 FQGNSA come from the germline V gene. This CDR3 comprises 16 residues.